This entry features one T cell receptor (beta chain) sequence. Mismatch with germline at one junction end may stem from a read error. The CDR3 contains 14 residues. Germline V CDR1 and CDR2: SSHAT, FNYEAQ (reference sequence). TCRdb keeps only in-frame clones here, not all; method: immunoSEQ multiplex PCR. Here the sample spans approximately 70,000 clones, roughly 82% being singletons. These data originate in a study of OX40 agonist ivuxolimab in advanced cancers. The chain has TRBV7-7 and TRBJ2-1; tentatively, D is TRBD1 or TRBD2 (6 bases each). This receptor was taken from an adult with an advanced solid tumor such as melanoma, head and neck, liver or kidney cancer. Sequencing was performed on CD4+ or CD8+ T cells sorted from blood, taken in a trial of the OX40 agonist ivuxolimab. The CDR3 DNA sequence: TGTGCTAGCAGCCCGGGGGCCAGCTACAATGAGCAGTTCTTC. This gives the protein CASSPGASYNEQFF.